These 7 T cell receptor beta chains were sequenced from one sample in a study of blood T cell repertoires in COVID-19. Produced via immunoSEQ multiplex PCR; TCRdb's table is partial and in-frame only. The sample consists of about 310,000 clones, 90% of them appearing once. Sequenced material: peripheral blood. The receptors here all came from a woman in her thirties or forties with COVID-19, enrolled during active disease.

This chain links TRBV6-5 with TRBJ2-1; 8 bases are a match to TRBD2. The CDR3 is 12 amino acids. Germline V gene lookup returns CDR1 MNHEY and CDR2 SVGAGI. The CDR3 nucleotides read TGTGCACTTATATCGGGGGGGAATGAGCAGTTCTTC. As protein: CALISGGNEQFF.

The chain has TRBV3-1 (or the pseudogene TRBV3-2) and TRBJ2-5; TRBD2 aligns across 7 bases. Germline V gene sequence: CDR1 LGHDT, CDR2 YNNKEL (reference sequence). The CDR3 sequence is 18 residues long. V dropped 0 bases and J dropped 5; count of bases not matched to a gene: 15. The CDR3 bases are TGTGCCAGCAGCCAAGATCCCCCGACCGCGGGGAGGGGCGAGACCCAGTACTTC. Its protein is CASSQDPPTAGRGETQYF.

This clone was counted only a few times. This chain connects TRBV7-9 to TRBJ1-1; 7 bases fit TRBD1. This CDR3 is built from 15 residues. Germline V gene sequence: CDR1 SEHNR, CDR2 FQNEAQ (reference sequence). Germline trimming cut 1 base from V and 1 base from J; bases unmatched to any gene: 3. In nucleotides, the CDR3 is TGTGCCAGCAGCTTAGGCCGACAGGGGAACACTGAAGCTTTCTTT. It encodes CASSLGRQGNTEAFF.

CDR3 DNA sequence: TGTGCCAGCAGTCCCTACCCGCCCGCTGAAGCTTTCTTT. It translates to CASSPYPPAEAFF. J is TRBJ1-1 and V is TRBV27; D is undetermined. CDR1 and CDR2 from the germline V gene are MNHEY and SMNVEV (reference sequence). Trimming shortened V by 5 bases and J by 6 bases, and 13 bases separated the two germline ends. The CDR3 extends over 13 amino acids.

The V and J genes are TRBV7-2 and TRBJ1-5; TRBD1 is a possible D gene (5 bases). Between the trimmed V and J ends, which lost 8 bases and 7 bases, there was a span of 15 bases. This CDR3 is 13 amino acids long. Germline V gives CDR1 SGHTA, CDR2 FQGNSA. This CDR3 is CASGGEFWQPQHF. In nucleotides, the CDR3 is TGTGCCAGCGGGGGGGAGTTTTGGCAGCCCCAGCATTTT.

This clone occurred once. This chain joins TRBV7-8 and TRBJ2-1; D is perhaps TRBD2 (5 bases). The germline gives CDR1 SGHVS, CDR2 FQNEAQ. V was shortened by 5 bases and J by 0 bases, with 17 bases between the two germline ends. CDR3 length: 17 amino acids. CDR3 sequence reads: CASSQDGGLSSYNEQFF. CDR3 sequence (DNA): TGTGCCAGCAGCCAAGATGGCGGGCTTAGCTCCTACAATGAGCAGTTCTTC.

The rearrangement uses TRBV6-2 or TRBV6-3 and TRBJ2-1, with D tentatively TRBD2 (6 bases). CDR1 and CDR2 (germline): MNHEY, SVGEGT. Trimming took 5 bases from V and 10 from J, leaving 21 bases between them. This CDR3 region has 15 residues. CDR3 nucleotides: TGTGCCAGCAGTCCAAAATGGGCTAGCGCCTCGGAGCAGTTCTTC. As protein: CASSPKWASASEQFF.